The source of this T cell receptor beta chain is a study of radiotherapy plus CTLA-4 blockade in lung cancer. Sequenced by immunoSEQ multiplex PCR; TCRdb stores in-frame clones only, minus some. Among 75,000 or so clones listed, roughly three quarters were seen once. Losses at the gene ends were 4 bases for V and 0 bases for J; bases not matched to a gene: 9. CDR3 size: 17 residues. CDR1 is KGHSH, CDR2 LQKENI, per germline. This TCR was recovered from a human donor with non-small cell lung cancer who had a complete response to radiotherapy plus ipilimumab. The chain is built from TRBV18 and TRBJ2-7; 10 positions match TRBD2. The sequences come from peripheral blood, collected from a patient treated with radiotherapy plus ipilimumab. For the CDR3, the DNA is TGTGCCAGCTCACGGGGACTAGCGATCTTGAGCTCCTACGAGCAGTACGTC. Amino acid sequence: CASSRGLAILSSYEQYV.